A single sample is the source of the 7 T cell receptor beta chains below, sequenced in a study of blood T cell repertoires in COVID-19 (dated by TCRdb to the early 2020s). The method behind the library was the immunoSEQ multiplex PCR assay. Imported from immuneACCESS, the table was reduced by TCRdb to in-frame sequences with V and J called. These copies leave out some clones; in studies compared against another copy, an unresolved V gene accounts for under half, and the cause of the remainder is not known. The sample records about 410,000 clones, 89% of which are singletons. Approximately 1.5% of the sample comes from the top ten. The sequencing sample was made of PBMCs or T cells enriched from blood (not recorded which). The receptors come from a woman in her twenties or thirties who had recovered from COVID-19.

V and J are TRBV27 and TRBJ1-5; D unclear. Germline-derived CDR1 and CDR2 are MNHEY and SMNVEV (reference sequence). V was cut by 7 bases and J by 4 bases, with 11 bases left in between. There are 13 residues in the CDR3. The chain's CDR3 is CASNHSPNQPQHF. The CDR3 bases are TGTGCCAGCAACCACTCTCCTAATCAGCCCCAGCATTTT.

This clone occurred a few times. This rearrangement joins TRBV3-1 (or the pseudogene TRBV3-2) to TRBJ2-7, with TRBD2 matching 9 bases. The junction had 13 bases not matched to a gene; V was cut back by 4 bases and J by 6 bases. This CDR3 has 16 residues. Germline loops: CDR1 LGHDT, CDR2 YNNKEL (reference sequence). CDR3: CASSPRGERGVSEQYF. CDR3 bases: TGTGCCAGCAGCCCGCGAGGGGAGCGGGGGGTATCCGAGCAGTACTTC.

This clone was observed a few times. This CDR3 is CASSGRTGWKLFF. In DNA, the CDR3 is TGTGCCAGCAGTGGGAGGACAGGGTGGAAACTGTTTTTT. V is TRBV2 and J is TRBJ1-4; 8 bases agree with TRBD1. The trim removed 4 bases at V and 11 bases at J, leaving 6 bases unmatched. CDR1 is SNHLY, CDR2 FYNNEI, per germline. The CDR3 sequence is 13 residues long. Drawing the rest from reference TRBV2 and TRBJ1-4, the complete variable domain is EPEVTQTPSHQVTQMGQEVILRCVPISNHLYFYWYRQILGQKVEFLVSFYNNEISEKSEIFDDQFSVERPDGSNFTLKIRSTKLEDSAMYFCASSGRTGWKLFFGSGTQLSVL.

V gene TRBV19 combines with J gene TRBJ1-6; D is ambiguous. Trimming left V 4 bases short and J 9 bases short, with 7 bases between. The length of the CDR3 is 12 residues. Germline V gene lookup returns CDR1 LNHDA and CDR2 SQIVND (reference sequence). CDR3: CASSSESSPLHF. The CDR3 DNA follows: TGTGCCAGTAGTAGCGAGTCTTCACCCCTCCACTTT.

This clone was observed once. The J gene is TRBJ1-3, the V gene TRBV7-9; D call uncertain. V lost 5 bases to trimming and J lost 0 bases, with 11 bases between them. This CDR3 has 15 residues. CDR1 and CDR2 from the germline V gene are SEHNR and FQNEAQ (reference sequence). The CDR3 DNA reads as TGTGCCAGCAGCGCAGAATCCCTCTCTGGAAACACCATATATTTT. Its translation: CASSAESLSGNTIYF.

In DNA form, the CDR3 reads TGTGCCAGCAGCCCTGGACAGTTTTATAATTCACCCCTCCACTTT. Protein product: CASSPGQFYNSPLHF. The V and J genes are TRBV9 and TRBJ1-6; D is perhaps TRBD1 (6 bases). Germline values: CDR1 SGDLS, CDR2 YYNGEE. The CDR3 has 15 residues. V lost 4 bases, J lost 4 bases, and 12 bases lay in between.

This clone occurred a few times. A read error may produce the germline difference seen at one junction end. The chain couples TRBV2 to TRBJ2-2; no definite D call. Germline V gene sequence: CDR1 SNHLY, CDR2 FYNNEI. The CDR3 runs to 14 residues. The CDR3 coding sequence is TGTGCCAGCAGTGCCGCGCGGAACCCCGGGGAGCTGTTTTTT. It translates to CASSAARNPGELFF.